Sequencing of this T cell receptor beta chain was carried out in a study of shared clonotypes between healthy human individuals. General study points: Clonotype sharing among donors was expected to depend on sequencing depth. Limitation of the genetic and exposure-history diversity represented came from the few donors. Across subsets, estimated richness was generally greater for naive than for memory populations.

With 5 bases removed from V and 3 bases from J, the gap between germline ends came to 20 bases. The CDR3 consists of 17 residues. CDR1 SGHVS and CDR2 FNYEAQ come from the germline V gene. Profiling relied on immunoSEQ multiplex PCR, and the TCRdb table lists in-frame clones only, not all of them. Of fewer than 1 million clones listed, 90% to 97% are singletons. Notes on this clone: Its antigen is undetermined.

Terminally differentiated effector memory CD45RA+ cells were left out of the naive CD8 fraction, which was CD45RO-negative and positively selected for CCR7. The receptor was isolated from a man younger than 40 in good health. The chain recombines TRBV7-6 with TRBJ1-5; D not certain. The sample comprised naive CD8+ T cells sorted from blood. CDR3 amino acids: CASSPFAALGLNQPQHF. The CDR3 DNA reads TGTGCCAGCAGCCCATTTGCCGCCTTGGGCCTCAATCAGCCCCAGCATTTT.